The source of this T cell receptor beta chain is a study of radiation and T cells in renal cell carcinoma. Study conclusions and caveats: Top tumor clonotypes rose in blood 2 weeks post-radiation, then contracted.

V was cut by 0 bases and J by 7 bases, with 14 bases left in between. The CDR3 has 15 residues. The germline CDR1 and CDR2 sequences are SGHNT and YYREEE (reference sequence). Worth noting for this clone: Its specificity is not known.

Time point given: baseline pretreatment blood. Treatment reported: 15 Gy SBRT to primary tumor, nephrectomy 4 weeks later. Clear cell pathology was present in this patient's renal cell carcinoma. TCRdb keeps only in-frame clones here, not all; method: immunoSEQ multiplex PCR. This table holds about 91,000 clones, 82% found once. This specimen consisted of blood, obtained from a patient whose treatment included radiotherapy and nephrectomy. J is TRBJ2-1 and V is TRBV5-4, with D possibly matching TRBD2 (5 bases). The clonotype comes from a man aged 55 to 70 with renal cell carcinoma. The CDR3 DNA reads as TGTGCCAGCAGCTTGGAAATTAGCGCGACGAATGAGCAGTTCTTC. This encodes CASSLEISATNEQFF.